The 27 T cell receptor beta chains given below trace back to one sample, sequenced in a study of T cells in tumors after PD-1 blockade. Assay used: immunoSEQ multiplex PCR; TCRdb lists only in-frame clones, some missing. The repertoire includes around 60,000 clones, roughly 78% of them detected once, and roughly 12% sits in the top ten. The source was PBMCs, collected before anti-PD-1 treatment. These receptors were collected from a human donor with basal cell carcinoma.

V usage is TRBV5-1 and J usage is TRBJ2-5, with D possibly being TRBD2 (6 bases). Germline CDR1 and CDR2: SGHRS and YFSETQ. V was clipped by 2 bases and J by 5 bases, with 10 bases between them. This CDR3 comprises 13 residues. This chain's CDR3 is CASSFEGRETQYF. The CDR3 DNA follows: TGCGCCAGCAGCTTTGAGGGGAGGGAGACCCAGTACTTC.

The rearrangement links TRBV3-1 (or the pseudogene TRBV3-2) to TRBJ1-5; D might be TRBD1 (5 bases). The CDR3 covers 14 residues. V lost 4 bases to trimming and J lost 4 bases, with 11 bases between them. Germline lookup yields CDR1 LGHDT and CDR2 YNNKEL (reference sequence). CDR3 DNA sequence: TGTGCCAGCAGCCCTGGACACCTTAATCAGCCCCAGCATTTT. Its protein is CASSPGHLNQPQHF.

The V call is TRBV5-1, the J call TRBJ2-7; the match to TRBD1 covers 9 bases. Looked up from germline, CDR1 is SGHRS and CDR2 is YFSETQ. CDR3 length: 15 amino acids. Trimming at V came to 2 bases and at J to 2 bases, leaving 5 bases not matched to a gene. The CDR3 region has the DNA TGCGCCAGCAGCTTTGGGACAGGGCTTACCTACGAGCAGTACTTC. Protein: CASSFGTGLTYEQYF.

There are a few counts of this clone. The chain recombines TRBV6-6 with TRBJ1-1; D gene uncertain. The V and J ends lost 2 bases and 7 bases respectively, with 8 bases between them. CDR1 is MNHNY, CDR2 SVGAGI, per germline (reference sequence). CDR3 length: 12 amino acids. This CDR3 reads CASSYGSVEAFF. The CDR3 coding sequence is TGTGCCAGCAGTTACGGGAGCGTTGAAGCTTTCTTT.

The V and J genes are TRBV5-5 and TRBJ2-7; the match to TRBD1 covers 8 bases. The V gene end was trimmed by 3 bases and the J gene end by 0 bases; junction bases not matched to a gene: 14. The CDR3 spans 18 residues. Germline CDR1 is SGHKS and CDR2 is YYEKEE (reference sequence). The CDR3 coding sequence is TGTGCCAGCAGCTCCTCTTTCATGGACAGGGTACGCTCCTACGAGCAGTACTTC. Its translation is CASSSSFMDRVRSYEQYF.

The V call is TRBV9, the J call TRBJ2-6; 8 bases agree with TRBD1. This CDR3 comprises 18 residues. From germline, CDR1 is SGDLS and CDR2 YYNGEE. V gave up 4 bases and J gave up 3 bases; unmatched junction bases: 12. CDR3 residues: CASSPSPGTGGGANVLTF. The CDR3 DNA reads TGTGCCAGCAGCCCCAGTCCCGGGACAGGCGGTGGGGCCAACGTCCTGACTTTC.

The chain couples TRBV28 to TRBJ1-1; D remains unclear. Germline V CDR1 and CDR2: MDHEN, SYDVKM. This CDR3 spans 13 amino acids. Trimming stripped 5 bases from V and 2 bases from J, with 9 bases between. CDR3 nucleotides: TGTGCCAGCAGTCGAACCCCCAACACTGAAGCTTTCTTT. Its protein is CASSRTPNTEAFF. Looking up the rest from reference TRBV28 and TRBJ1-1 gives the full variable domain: DVKVTQSSRYLVKRTGEKVFLECVQDMDHENMFWYRQDPGLGLRLIYFSYDVKMKEKGDIPEGYSVSREKKERFSLILESASTNQTSMYLCASSRTPNTEAFFGQGTRLTVV.

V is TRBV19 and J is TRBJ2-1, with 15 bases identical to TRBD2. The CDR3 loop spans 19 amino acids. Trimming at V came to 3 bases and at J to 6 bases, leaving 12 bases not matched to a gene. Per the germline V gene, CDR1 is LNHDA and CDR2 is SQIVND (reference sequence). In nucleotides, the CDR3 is TGTGCCAGTAGTATCTCGGGACTAGCGGGGGGCCCAGACCGCAATGAGCAGTTCTTC. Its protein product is CASSISGLAGGPDRNEQFF.

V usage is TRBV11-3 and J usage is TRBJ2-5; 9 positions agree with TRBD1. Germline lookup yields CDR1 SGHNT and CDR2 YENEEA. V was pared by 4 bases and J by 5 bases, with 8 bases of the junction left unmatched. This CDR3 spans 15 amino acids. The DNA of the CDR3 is TGTGCCAGCAGCTCCTCGACAGGGGGTTTTGAGACCCAGTACTTC. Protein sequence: CASSSSTGGFETQYF.

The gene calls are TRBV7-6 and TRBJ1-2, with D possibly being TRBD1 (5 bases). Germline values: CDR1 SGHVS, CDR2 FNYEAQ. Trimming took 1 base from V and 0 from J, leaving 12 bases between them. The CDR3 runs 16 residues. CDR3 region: CASSLDPGQANYGYTF. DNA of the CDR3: TGTGCCAGCAGCTTAGACCCAGGACAAGCTAACTATGGCTACACCTTC.

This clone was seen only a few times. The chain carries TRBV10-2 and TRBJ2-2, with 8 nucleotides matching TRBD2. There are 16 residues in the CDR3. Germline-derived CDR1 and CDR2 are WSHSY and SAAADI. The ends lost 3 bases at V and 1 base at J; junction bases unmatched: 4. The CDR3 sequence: CASSDYAGGNTGELFF. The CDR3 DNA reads TGCGCCAGCAGTGATTACGCGGGGGGGAACACCGGGGAGCTGTTTTTT.

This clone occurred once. The CDR3 region is CASSRRQLPLHF. The CDR3, as DNA: TGTGCCAGCAGTCGAAGACAATTACCCCTCCACTTT. V is TRBV28 and J is TRBJ1-6; the D is unclear. V was trimmed by 5 bases and J by 12 bases, leaving 11 bases between them. The germline V gene has CDR1 MDHEN and CDR2 SYDVKM. The CDR3 contains 12 residues.

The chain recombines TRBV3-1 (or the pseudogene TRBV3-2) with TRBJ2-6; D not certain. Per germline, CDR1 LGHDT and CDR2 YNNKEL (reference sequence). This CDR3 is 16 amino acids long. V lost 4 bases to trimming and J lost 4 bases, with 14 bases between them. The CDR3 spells CASSLDLGSGANVLTF. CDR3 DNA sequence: TGTGCCAGCAGCCTGGACCTTGGGTCAGGGGCCAACGTCCTGACTTTC.

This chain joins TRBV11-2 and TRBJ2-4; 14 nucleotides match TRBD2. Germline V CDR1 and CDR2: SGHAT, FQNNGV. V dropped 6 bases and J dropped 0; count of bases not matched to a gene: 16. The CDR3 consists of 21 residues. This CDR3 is CASSSSTGGLAGGLAKNIQYF. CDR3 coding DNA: TGTGCCAGCAGTTCATCAACCGGAGGACTAGCGGGGGGTCTAGCCAAAAACATTCAGTACTTC.

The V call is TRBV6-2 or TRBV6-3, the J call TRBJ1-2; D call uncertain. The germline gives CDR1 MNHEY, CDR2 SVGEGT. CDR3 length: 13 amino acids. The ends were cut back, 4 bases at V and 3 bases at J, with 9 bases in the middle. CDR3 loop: CASSSTNHYGYTF. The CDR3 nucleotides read TGTGCCAGCAGTTCGACAAATCACTATGGCTACACCTTC.

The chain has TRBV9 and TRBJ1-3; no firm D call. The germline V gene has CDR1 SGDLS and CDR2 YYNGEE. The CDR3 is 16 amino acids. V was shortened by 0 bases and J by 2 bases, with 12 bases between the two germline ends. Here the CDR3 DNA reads TGTGCCAGCAGCGTAGAGATGGGGAGGGCTGGAAACACCATATATTTT. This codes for CASSVEMGRAGNTIYF. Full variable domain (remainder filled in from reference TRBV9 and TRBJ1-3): DSGVTQTPKHLITATGQRVTLRCSPRSGDLSVYWYQQSLDQGLQFLIQYYNGEERAKGNILERFSAQQFPDLHSELNLSSLELGDSALYFCASSVEMGRAGNTIYFGEGSWLTVV.

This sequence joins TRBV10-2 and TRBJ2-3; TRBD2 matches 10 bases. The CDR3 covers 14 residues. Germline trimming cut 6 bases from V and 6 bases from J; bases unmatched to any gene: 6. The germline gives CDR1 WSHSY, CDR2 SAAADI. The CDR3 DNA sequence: TGCGCCAGCAGCAGCGGGGGGGCGTGGGATACGCAGTATTTT. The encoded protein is CASSSGGAWDTQYF.

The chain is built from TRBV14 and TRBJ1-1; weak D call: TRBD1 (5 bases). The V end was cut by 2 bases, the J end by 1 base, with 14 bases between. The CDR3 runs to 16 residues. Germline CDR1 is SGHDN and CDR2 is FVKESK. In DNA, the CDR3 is TGTGCCAGCAGCCAATTGGGACCTCGGGGGAACACTGAAGCTTTCTTT. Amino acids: CASSQLGPRGNTEAFF.

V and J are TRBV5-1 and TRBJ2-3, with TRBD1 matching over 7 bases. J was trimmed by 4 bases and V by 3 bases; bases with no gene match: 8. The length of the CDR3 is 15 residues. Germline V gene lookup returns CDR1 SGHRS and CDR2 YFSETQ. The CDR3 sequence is CASSSGQLGADTQYF. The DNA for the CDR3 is TGCGCCAGCAGCTCGGGACAGCTCGGCGCAGATACGCAGTATTTT.

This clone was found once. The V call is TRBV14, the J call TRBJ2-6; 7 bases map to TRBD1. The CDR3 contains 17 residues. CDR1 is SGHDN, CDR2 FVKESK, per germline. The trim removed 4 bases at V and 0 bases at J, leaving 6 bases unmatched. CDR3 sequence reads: CASSRTGESSGANVLTF. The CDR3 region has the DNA TGTGCCAGCAGCCGCACAGGGGAAAGCTCTGGGGCCAACGTCCTGACTTTC.

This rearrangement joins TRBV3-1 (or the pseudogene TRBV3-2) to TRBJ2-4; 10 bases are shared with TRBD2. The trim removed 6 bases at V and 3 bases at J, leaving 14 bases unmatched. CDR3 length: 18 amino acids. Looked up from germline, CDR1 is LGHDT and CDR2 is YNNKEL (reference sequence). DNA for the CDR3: TGTGCCAGCAGGCTCGGGGCAGCGGGGGGGCGTGACAAAAACATTCAGTACTTC. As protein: CASRLGAAGGRDKNIQYF.

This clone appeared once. The DNA for the CDR3 is TGTGCCAGCACCATGGGACAGGCTACCCACTATGGCTACACCTTC. The encoded protein is CASTMGQATHYGYTF. The rearrangement links TRBV9 to TRBJ1-2; the match to TRBD1 covers 8 bases. With V trimmed by 6 bases and J by 3 bases, 10 bases remained unmatched. This CDR3 comprises 15 residues. Germline-derived CDR1 and CDR2 are SGDLS and YYNGEE.

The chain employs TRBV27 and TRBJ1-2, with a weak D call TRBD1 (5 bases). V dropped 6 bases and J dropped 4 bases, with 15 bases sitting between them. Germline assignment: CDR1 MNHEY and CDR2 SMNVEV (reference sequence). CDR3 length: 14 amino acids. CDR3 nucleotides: TGTGCCAGCAGCCTTCGGGGCTACTCCTATGGCTACACCTTC. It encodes CASSLRGYSYGYTF.

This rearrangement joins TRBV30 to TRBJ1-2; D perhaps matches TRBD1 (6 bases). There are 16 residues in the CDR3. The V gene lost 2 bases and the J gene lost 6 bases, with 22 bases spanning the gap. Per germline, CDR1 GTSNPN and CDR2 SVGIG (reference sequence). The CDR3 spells CAWSQPWTAGFNGYTF. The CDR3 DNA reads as TGTGCCTGGAGTCAACCCTGGACAGCAGGGTTTAATGGCTACACCTTC. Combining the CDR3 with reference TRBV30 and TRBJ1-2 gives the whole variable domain SQTIHQWPATLVQPVGSPLSLECTVEGTSNPNLYWYRQAAGRGLQLLFYSVGIGQISSEVPQNLSASRPQDRQFILSSKKLLLSDSGFYLCAWSQPWTAGFNGYTFGSGTRLTVV.

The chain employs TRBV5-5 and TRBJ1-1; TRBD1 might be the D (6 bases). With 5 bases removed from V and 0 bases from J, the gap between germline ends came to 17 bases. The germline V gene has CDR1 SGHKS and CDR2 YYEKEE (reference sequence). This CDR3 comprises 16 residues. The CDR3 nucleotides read TGTGCCAGCAGTTGGGGGGCTCGAAGCATGAACACTGAAGCTTTCTTT. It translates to CASSWGARSMNTEAFF.

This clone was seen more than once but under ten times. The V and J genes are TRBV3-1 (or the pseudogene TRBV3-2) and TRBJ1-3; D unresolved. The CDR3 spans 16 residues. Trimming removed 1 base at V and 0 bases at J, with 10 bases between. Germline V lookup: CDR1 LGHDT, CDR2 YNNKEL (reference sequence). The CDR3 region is CASSQVAGGSGNTIYF. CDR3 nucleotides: TGTGCCAGCAGCCAAGTCGCGGGAGGCTCTGGAAACACCATATATTTT.

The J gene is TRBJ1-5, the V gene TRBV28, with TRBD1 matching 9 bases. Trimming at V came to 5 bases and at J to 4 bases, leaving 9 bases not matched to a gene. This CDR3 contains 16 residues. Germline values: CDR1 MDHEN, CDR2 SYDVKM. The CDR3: CASSPRGQGNNQPQHF. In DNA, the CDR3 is TGTGCCAGCAGTCCCAGGGGACAGGGAAATAATCAGCCCCAGCATTTT. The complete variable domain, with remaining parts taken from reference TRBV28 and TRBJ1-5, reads DVKVTQSSRYLVKRTGEKVFLECVQDMDHENMFWYRQDPGLGLRLIYFSYDVKMKEKGDIPEGYSVSREKKERFSLILESASTNQTSMYLCASSPRGQGNNQPQHFGDGTRLSIL.